Presented here are 6 T cell receptor beta chains from one specimen sequenced in a study of T cell responses to AZD1222 COVID-19 vaccine. Sequencing was performed with immunoSEQ multiplex PCR; in TCRdb, only in-frame clones are kept and a portion is missing. This sample carries some 200,000 clones, around 92% of them seen once, and the ten largest clones take over 9.5%. Sequenced here: peripheral blood, sampled on day 0 of AZD1222 vaccination. These TCRs come from an adult in good health.

The rearrangement links TRBV7-9 to TRBJ2-5; the D is unclear. Germline values: CDR1 SEHNR, CDR2 FQNEAQ (reference sequence). CDR3 length: 15 amino acids. V lost 1 base, J lost 3 bases, and 12 bases lay in between. Here the CDR3 reads CASSLGRRTKETQYF. CDR3 bases: TGTGCCAGCAGCTTAGGACGGCGGACGAAAGAGACCCAGTACTTC.

The chain joins TRBV5-1 to TRBJ1-1, with TRBD1 matching over 8 bases. Trimming removed 4 bases from V and 0 bases from J; junction bases left unmatched: 8. Germline-derived CDR1 and CDR2 are SGHRS and YFSETQ. This CDR3 spans 16 amino acids. The CDR3, as DNA: TGCGCCAGCAGCGTACAGGGGGACAAAATGAACACTGAAGCTTTCTTT. Amino acids: CASSVQGDKMNTEAFF.

In this sample, this clone turned up once. The chain has TRBV5-6 and TRBJ1-2, with 7 positions matching TRBD1. The CDR3 runs 13 residues. V trimming: 4 bases; J trimming: 7 bases; junction bases outside the gene matches: 7. CDR1 and CDR2 (germline): SGHDT, YYEEEE. This chain's CDR3 is CASSPDREGGYTF. The CDR3 nucleotides read TGTGCCAGCAGCCCCGACAGGGAGGGTGGCTACACCTTC.

The CDR3 here is CASLPKGPLYGYTF. The CDR3 DNA is TGTGCCAGTCTACCTAAAGGGCCGCTCTATGGCTACACCTTC. The chain is built from TRBV19 and TRBJ1-2; D gene uncertain. Germline V gene sequence: CDR1 LNHDA, CDR2 SQIVND (reference sequence). Trimming cost V 8 bases and J 4 bases, with 17 bases left between them. CDR3 size: 14 residues.

The chain has TRBV6-6 and TRBJ2-7; D remains ambiguous. V lost 4 bases, J lost 0 bases, and 13 bases lay in between. Germline lookup yields CDR1 MNHNY and CDR2 SVGAGI (reference sequence). CDR3 length: 15 residues. The CDR3 DNA is TGTGCCAGCAGTTGGGGTACACTTAGCTCCTACGAGCAGTACTTC. This encodes CASSWGTLSSYEQYF.

The chain links TRBV10-3 to TRBJ1-1; D unclear. The CDR3 extends over 13 amino acids. Germline loops: CDR1 ENHRY, CDR2 SYGVKD. Trimming removed 4 bases at V and 3 bases at J, with 9 bases between. The CDR3 coding sequence is TGTGCCATCAGTGCCTCAGGAGACACTGAAGCTTTCTTT. Translating gives CAISASGDTEAFF.